This TCR beta chain was captured in a study of blood T cell repertoires in COVID-19. The length of the CDR3 is 14 residues. With 6 bases clipped from V and 10 bases from J, the junction kept 8 bases outside the gene matches. Per the germline V gene, CDR1 is LNHDA and CDR2 is SQIVND (reference sequence). Participants, about 18 to 90 years old, spanned around 25 US areas. TCRdb's copy holds only in-frame clones and misses some; the assay was immunoSEQ multiplex PCR. The data hold about 190,000 clones, with approximately 86% observed a single time. The origin of this receptor is a woman in her sixties or seventies with acute COVID-19. Sequenced: PBMCs or T cells enriched from blood (not recorded which). The chain combines TRBV19 with TRBJ1-6, with 8 positions matching TRBD1. The CDR3 is CASRPQGEESPLHF. In DNA form, the CDR3 reads TGTGCCAGTAGACCACAGGGGGAGGAATCACCCCTCCACTTT.